Following are 29 T cell receptor beta chains from one sample sequenced in a study of cytomegalovirus exposure and HLA in healthy donors. A multiplex PCR was run with 60 Vbeta primers and 13 Jbeta primers. Libraries were prepared by immunoSEQ multiplex PCR; TCRdb keeps only in-frame clonotypes and omits some of them. Among approximately 100,000 clones listed, approximately 79% were seen once. Material for sequencing was PBMCs. The origin of the receptors is a man in his sixties in good health and CMV-seronegative.

The genes are TRBV7-2 and TRBJ1-1, with no clear D. V shed 5 bases and J shed 6 bases, with 19 bases lying between them. The CDR3 length is 15 residues. Germline CDR1 SGHTA, CDR2 FQGNSA. CDR3 in amino acids: CASSLITRQVAEAFF. In DNA form, the CDR3 reads TGTGCCAGCAGCCTAATAACCCGCCAGGTCGCTGAAGCTTTCTTT. Complete variable domain (other parts from reference TRBV7-2 and TRBJ1-1): GAGVSQSPSNKVTEKGKDVELRCDPISGHTALYWYRQSLGQGLEFLIYFQGNSAPDKSGLPSDRFSAERTGGSVSTLTIQRTQQEDSAVYLCASSLITRQVAEAFFGQGTRLTVV.

DNA for the CDR3: TGTGCCAGCAGCTTCTCCATCGGGACAGGGGGCATCAACGAGCAGTACTTC. This encodes CASSFSIGTGGINEQYF. The chain couples TRBV13 to TRBJ2-7; 12 nucleotides align to TRBD1. The CDR3 is made up of 17 amino acids. J was trimmed by 5 bases and V by 3 bases; bases with no gene match: 11. Germline-derived CDR1 and CDR2 are PRHDT and FYEKMQ (reference sequence).

This clone was seen more than once but under ten times. V and J are TRBV5-5 and TRBJ1-5; 7 positions match TRBD1. The V segment lost 4 bases and the J segment 9 bases; nucleotides outside the gene matches: 7. Germline V gene lookup returns CDR1 SGHKS and CDR2 YYEKEE (reference sequence). The CDR3 length is 13 residues. CDR3 in amino acids: CASSLTGDPPQHF. The CDR3 nucleotides are TGTGCCAGCAGCCTAACAGGGGACCCGCCCCAGCATTTT.

V and J are TRBV5-1 and TRBJ2-6; the D gene is possibly TRBD2 (6 bases). The CDR3 runs 19 residues. The germline V gene has CDR1 SGHRS and CDR2 YFSETQ. Trimming pared 1 base from V and 0 bases from J, leaving 17 bases between. The CDR3, as DNA: TGCGCCAGCAGCTTGCCCCTAGGGACTTCCCTCTCTGGGGCCAACGTCCTGACTTTC. Protein product: CASSLPLGTSLSGANVLTF.

This clone showed up just a few times. This rearrangement joins TRBV4-2 to TRBJ1-1, with D possibly matching TRBD1 (6 bases). Germline assignment: CDR1 LGHNA and CDR2 YNFKEQ. The CDR3 spans 13 residues. The V gene lost 4 bases and the J gene lost 3 bases, with 9 bases spanning the gap. The chain's CDR3 is CASSLGQYTEAFF. The CDR3 bases are TGTGCCAGCAGCCTCGGACAGTACACTGAAGCTTTCTTT.

V and J are TRBV25-1 and TRBJ2-5; the match to TRBD1 covers 7 bases. Looked up from germline, CDR1 is MGHDK and CDR2 is SYGVNS. Germline trimming cut 2 bases from V and 2 bases from J; bases unmatched to any gene: 14. The CDR3 is 18 residues long. CDR3 protein: CASSEPLDRVEGQETQYF. In DNA form, the CDR3 reads TGTGCCAGCAGTGAACCCCTCGACAGGGTTGAGGGACAAGAGACCCAGTACTTC.

This rearrangement joins TRBV5-1 to TRBJ1-5; no clear D. Per germline, CDR1 SGHRS and CDR2 YFSETQ. CDR3 length: 14 residues. V was clipped by 0 bases and J by 4 bases, with 8 bases between them. CDR3 sequence (DNA): TGCGCCAGCAGCTTGGGGGGAGTAAATCAGCCCCAGCATTTT. Its translation: CASSLGGVNQPQHF.

The chain combines TRBV6-1 with TRBJ2-5, with 8 nucleotides matching TRBD1. V lost 5 bases, J lost 5 bases, and 7 bases stayed unmatched. Per the germline V gene, CDR1 is MNHNS and CDR2 is SASEGT. CDR3 length: 14 residues. The CDR3 sequence: CASSQDRVRETQYF. In DNA, the CDR3 is TGTGCCAGCAGTCAGGACAGGGTGAGGGAGACCCAGTACTTC.

In its sample, this clone was seen a few times. V gene TRBV5-1 combines with J gene TRBJ1-4, with D uncertain. V lost 4 bases to trimming and J lost 5 bases, with 12 bases between them. The CDR3 contains 14 residues. Germline CDR1 SGHRS, CDR2 YFSETQ. CDR3 protein: CASSLEAVNEKLFF. CDR3 coding DNA: TGCGCCAGCAGCCTCGAGGCAGTAAATGAAAAACTGTTTTTT.

This clone was detected a few times. This chain uses TRBV27 with TRBJ2-7; 7 nucleotides agree with TRBD1. This CDR3 has 22 residues. The V gene end was trimmed by 2 bases and the J gene end by 0 bases; junction bases not matched to a gene: 25. From germline, CDR1 is MNHEY and CDR2 SMNVEV (reference sequence). CDR3: CASSLPGHLPISTGQSSYEQYV. The CDR3 DNA reads TGTGCCAGCAGTTTACCGGGCCACCTTCCTATTTCAACGGGACAGAGCTCCTACGAGCAGTACGTC.

The rearrangement joins TRBV18 to TRBJ1-1; D remains unclear. With 4 bases removed from V and 3 bases from J, the gap between germline ends came to 9 bases. Germline CDR1 reads KGHSH; CDR2 reads LQKENI. The CDR3 runs to 13 residues. CDR3 nucleotide sequence: TGTGCCAGCTCACAATCAGAAGACACTGAAGCTTTCTTT. This translates into CASSQSEDTEAFF.

The chain has TRBV6-4 and TRBJ1-1; tentative D call: TRBD1 (5 bases). Germline-derived CDR1 and CDR2 are MRHNA and SNTAGT. Trimming took off 8 bases at V and 8 bases at J, with 21 bases between the two ends. CDR3 length: 14 amino acids. CDR3 bases: TGTGCCAGCCAACCGGACCGGACATCCCTCGAAGCTTTCTTT. Protein: CASQPDRTSLEAFF.

The J gene is TRBJ1-3, the V gene TRBV5-1; D may be TRBD1 (5 bases). The CDR3 consists of 16 residues. Germline V gives CDR1 SGHRS, CDR2 YFSETQ. Trimming stripped 4 bases from V and 0 bases from J, with 14 bases between. CDR3 sequence reads: CASSSGGFGSGNTIYF. The DNA for the CDR3 is TGCGCCAGCAGCAGTGGGGGGTTCGGCTCTGGAAACACCATATATTTT.

The chain combines TRBV11-2 with TRBJ2-3; 8 bases align to TRBD2. The CDR3 runs 16 residues. CDR1 and CDR2 from the germline V gene are SGHAT and FQNNGV. V lost 3 bases, J lost 0 bases, and 5 bases stayed unmatched. CDR3 nucleotide sequence: TGTGCCAGCAGCTTTCTGCGGGGGGCTAGCACAGATACGCAGTATTTT. Its translation: CASSFLRGASTDTQYF.

This clone occurred a few times. The V gene is TRBV19, the J gene TRBJ2-1; 9 positions match TRBD2. V trimming: 5 bases; J trimming: 9 bases; junction bases outside the gene matches: 11. Germline assignment: CDR1 LNHDA and CDR2 SQIVND (reference sequence). This CDR3 comprises 15 residues. CDR3 in DNA: TGTGCCAGTAGTCCTTTAGCGGGGGAAAGAAGTGAGCAGTTCTTC. It translates to CASSPLAGERSEQFF.

This clone was picked up a small number of times. The chain links TRBV7-9 to TRBJ2-5; tentatively, D is TRBD2 (7 bases). V was cut by 5 bases and J by 5 bases, with 18 bases left in between. The CDR3 runs to 15 residues. CDR1 and CDR2 from the germline V gene are SEHNR and FQNEAQ (reference sequence). CDR3 bases: TGTGCCAGCAGCAGGGGGGCGGGGGCACGCGAGACCCAGTACTTC. Protein sequence: CASSRGAGARETQYF.

This clone has just a few counts. This rearrangement joins TRBV7-2 to TRBJ2-5, with a tentative D call TRBD1 (6 bases). This CDR3 has 14 amino acids. Trimming cost V 1 base and J 5 bases, with 11 bases left between them. In germline, CDR1 is SGHTA, CDR2 FQGNSA. The CDR3, as DNA: TGTGCCAGCAGCTTAGTGGGTAGGGGGGAGACCCAGTACTTC. Protein product: CASSLVGRGETQYF.

This chain links TRBV5-1 with TRBJ2-6; TRBD1 matches at 9 bases. From germline, CDR1 is SGHRS and CDR2 YFSETQ. The CDR3 loop spans 17 amino acids. Trimming cost V 3 bases and J 0 bases; bases outside gene matches: 4. As DNA, the CDR3 is TGCGCCAGCAGCTCTGGGACAGGGACCTCTGGGGCCAACGTCCTGACTTTC. It is translated as CASSSGTGTSGANVLTF.

V is TRBV15 and J is TRBJ1-1, with 9 bases fitting TRBD1. V was clipped by 5 bases and J by 1 base; unmatched bases: 5. The CDR3 has 15 residues. Germline assignment: CDR1 LNHNV and CDR2 YYDKDF (reference sequence). The CDR3 reads CATSSQGAGNTEAFF. The CDR3 DNA reads TGTGCCACCAGCTCACAGGGGGCTGGGAACACTGAAGCTTTCTTT. The whole variable domain, remainder taken from reference TRBV15 and TRBJ1-1, is DAMVIQNPRYQVTQFGKPVTLSCSQTLNHNVMYWYQQKSSQAPKLLFHYYDKDFNNEADTPDNFQSRRPNTSFCFLDIRSPGLGDTAMYLCATSSQGAGNTEAFFGQGTRLTVV.

The CDR3 reads CASSSDTGNTGELFF. CDR3 nucleotides: TGTGCCAGCAGTTCGGACACGGGGAACACCGGGGAGCTGTTTTTT. The chain recombines TRBV6-5 with TRBJ2-2; tentative D call: TRBD1 (5 bases). Per the germline V gene, CDR1 is MNHEY and CDR2 is SVGAGI. V dropped 4 bases and J dropped 1 base, with 10 bases sitting between them. CDR3 length equals 15 residues.

This chain links TRBV7-9 with TRBJ1-2, with 8 bases matching TRBD1. J lost 6 bases, V lost 2 bases, and 5 bases had no gene match. The CDR3 runs to 14 residues. Germline CDR1 and CDR2: SEHNR and FQNEAQ (reference sequence). CDR3 DNA sequence: TGTGCCAGCAGCTTAAAGGGACAGGAGCATGGCTACACCTTC. It specifies CASSLKGQEHGYTF. The complete variable domain, with remaining parts taken from reference TRBV7-9 and TRBJ1-2, reads DTGVSQNPRHKITKRGQNVTFRCDPISEHNRLYWYRQTLGQGPEFLTYFQNEAQLEKSRLLSDRFSAERPKGSFSTLEIQRTEQGDSAMYLCASSLKGQEHGYTFGSGTRLTVV.

This sequence joins TRBV28 and TRBJ1-1; unclear D gene. Trimming stripped 3 bases from V and 5 bases from J, with 7 bases between. The CDR3 spans 12 residues. The germline V gene encodes CDR1 MDHEN and CDR2 SYDVKM. The CDR3: CASSLVETEAFF. The CDR3 DNA follows: TGTGCCAGCAGTTTGGTTGAGACTGAAGCTTTCTTT.

The chain uses TRBV28 and TRBJ1-4, with D possibly TRBD1 on 5 matching bases. There are 14 residues in the CDR3. Germline CDR1 reads MDHEN; CDR2 reads SYDVKM. The V gene lost 6 bases and the J gene lost 4 bases, with 12 bases spanning the gap. In DNA, the CDR3 is TGTGCCAGCAGCCCCGACAGTTATAATGAAAAACTGTTTTTT. Residues: CASSPDSYNEKLFF.

This chain joins TRBV5-4 and TRBJ2-4; the match to TRBD1 covers 7 bases. Germline lookup yields CDR1 SGHNT and CDR2 YYREEE (reference sequence). Germline trimming cut 2 bases from V and 0 bases from J; bases unmatched to any gene: 2. The CDR3 runs 15 residues. The CDR3 coding sequence is TGTGCCAGCAGCTTACAGGGGAGAGCCAAAAACATTCAGTACTTC. Its protein is CASSLQGRAKNIQYF.

J is TRBJ2-2 and V is TRBV28; D call uncertain. Trimming removed 8 bases from V and 0 bases from J, with 10 bases in between. This CDR3 comprises 14 residues. CDR1 MDHEN and CDR2 SYDVKM come from the germline V gene. CDR3 bases: TGTGCCAGCGCCACTCACGCGAACACCGGGGAGCTGTTTTTT. This encodes CASATHANTGELFF.

The V and J genes are TRBV7-2 and TRBJ2-5, with 14 nucleotides matching TRBD2. The V segment lost 4 bases and the J segment 5 bases; nucleotides outside the gene matches: 15. The CDR3 spans 19 residues. Germline loops: CDR1 SGHTA, CDR2 FQGNSA. DNA for the CDR3: TGTGCCAGCAGCTCACCTCCGGGCGGGACTAGCGGGGGAAGGGAGACCCAGTACTTC. Its protein product is CASSSPPGGTSGGRETQYF. Complete variable domain (other parts from reference TRBV7-2 and TRBJ2-5): GAGVSQSPSNKVTEKGKDVELRCDPISGHTALYWYRQSLGQGLEFLIYFQGNSAPDKSGLPSDRFSAERTGGSVSTLTIQRTQQEDSAVYLCASSSPPGGTSGGRETQYFGPGTRLLVL.

The chain has TRBV6-6 and TRBJ1-2; 7 positions match TRBD1. CDR1 is MNHNY and CDR2 is SVGAGI in the germline V gene (reference sequence). J gave up 4 bases and V 5 bases, and 1 base lay outside the gene matches. The CDR3 consists of 12 residues. For the CDR3, the DNA is TGTGCCAGCAGTCGGGACAGCTATGGCTACACCTTC. As protein: CASSRDSYGYTF.

V and J are TRBV19 and TRBJ2-1, with TRBD2 matching over 8 bases. The CDR3 contains 19 residues. V was clipped by 2 bases and J by 2 bases; unmatched bases: 14. Germline values: CDR1 LNHDA, CDR2 SQIVND (reference sequence). Written as DNA, the CDR3 is TGTGCCAGTAGTATACTCCTCCCTCGGGGGGGCAGAACCTACAATGAGCAGTTCTTC. Translated, it gives CASSILLPRGGRTYNEQFF. The whole variable domain, remainder taken from reference TRBV19 and TRBJ2-1, is DGGITQSPKYLFRKEGQNVTLSCEQNLNHDAMYWYRQDPGQGLRLIYYSQIVNDFQKGDIAEGYSVSREKKESFPLTVTSAQKNPTAFYLCASSILLPRGGRTYNEQFFGPGTRLTVL.

V gene TRBV2 combines with J gene TRBJ2-3; 7 bases match TRBD1. CDR1 is SNHLY, CDR2 FYNNEI, per germline. After removal of 3 bases from V and 11 bases from J, the junction contained 11 bases not matched to a gene. This CDR3 has 14 amino acids. CDR3: CASSDRQGSFQQYF. For the CDR3, the DNA is TGTGCCAGCAGTGACCGACAGGGATCGTTCCAGCAGTATTTT.